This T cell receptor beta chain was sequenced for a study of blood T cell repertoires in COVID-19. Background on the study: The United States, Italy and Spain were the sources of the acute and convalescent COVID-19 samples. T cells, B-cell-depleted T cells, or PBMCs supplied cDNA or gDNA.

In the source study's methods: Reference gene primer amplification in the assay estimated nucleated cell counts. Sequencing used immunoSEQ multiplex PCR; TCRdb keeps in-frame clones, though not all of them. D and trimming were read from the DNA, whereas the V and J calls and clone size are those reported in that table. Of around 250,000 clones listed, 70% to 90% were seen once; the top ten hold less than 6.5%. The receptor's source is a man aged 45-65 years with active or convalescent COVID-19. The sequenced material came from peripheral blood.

CDR3 in DNA: TGTGCCAGCCACGGGAGTCTGGGAGGAAACACCATATATTTT. As protein: CASHGSLGGNTIYF. V gene TRBV19 combines with J gene TRBJ1-3; D remains ambiguous. The CDR3 runs to 14 residues. The germline V gene has CDR1 LNHDA and CDR2 SQIVND (reference sequence). The ends were cut back, 9 bases at V and 4 bases at J, with 16 bases in the middle.